This T cell receptor beta chain was recorded in a study of cytomegalovirus exposure and HLA in healthy donors. With 5 bases removed from V and 1 base from J, the gap between germline ends came to 13 bases. This CDR3 has 15 amino acids. The germline V gene encodes CDR1 MNHNY and CDR2 SVGAGI (reference sequence). It was with 60 Vbeta and 13 Jbeta primers that the PCR ran. Libraries were prepared by immunoSEQ multiplex PCR; TCRdb keeps only in-frame clonotypes and omits some of them. This repertoire includes about 170,000 clones. The sequence was collected from a woman younger than 35 in good health and CMV-seropositive. V is TRBV6-6 and J is TRBJ2-3, with D unresolved. Sequencing was performed on PBMCs. The CDR3, as DNA: TGTGCCAGCAGTGACGAGCGAACCCGCACAGATACGCAGTATTTT. This translates into CASSDERTRTDTQYF.